This T cell receptor beta chain is drawn from a study of shared clonotypes between healthy human individuals (dated by TCRdb to 2018 to 2020). Context from the whole study: A few men and two women, aged 18 to 49 years, made up the cohort. To increase sequencing depth and limit assay-specific biases, TCR repertoire library preparation and sequencing were carried out by different laboratories using diverse techniques. Between about 0.85 and 8.9 billion PBMCs per donor were obtained by leukapheresis. The study deeply sequenced blood TCR repertoires of about 5 healthy adults to estimate repertoire size and the extent of clonotype sharing between individuals. Per donor, three plates each were used for CD4 naive and CD4 memory, two for CD8 naive, and one for CD8 memory.

Regarding this clone: No cognate antigen has been identified for it. There are no base qualities to consult, and no much larger clone falls within one base.

On the study overall, not on this receptor specifically: Sampling was limited to blood, and TCR repertoires in tissue likely differ from TCR repertoires in blood. Naive subsets generally had larger estimated clonotype richness than memory subsets. Pairwise subsampling led to the expectation that sequencing depth would affect the degree of clonotype sharing among donors. When several donors were compared, the shared fraction of clonotypes was about 5.2% for naive CD4, approximately 3.3% for naive CD8, more than 2% for memory CD4, and 0.4% for memory CD8. Even with the large sequencing depth, rarefaction of the sorted-subset datasets indicated that sequencing was incomplete. Clonotypes shared by all four sorted-subset donors showed higher generation probabilities than non-shared clonotypes. Because the study included a small number of donors, the genetic and exposure-history diversity represented was limited.

Healthy HIV-negative adults with no recently reported acute infections or vaccinations were included as donors. Only Caucasian adults living in Nashville, Tennessee, USA were represented among the donors. CD4+ T cells were enriched through magnetic negative selection, after which naive cells were positively selected on CD45RA and the remaining negative fraction served as the memory subset. After blood collection by leukapheresis, PBMCs were isolated using Ficoll-Histopaque density gradient centrifugation and then cryopreserved in the vapor phase of liquid nitrogen. Purity and quantity of every magnetically sorted T cell population were checked by analytical flow cytometry. Genomic DNA was isolated from every sorted fraction and measured by UV absorbance on a Nanodrop 2000c. TCR CDR3 regions were amplified from genomic DNA by multiplex PCR using the deep immunoSEQ assay. For each cell subset, the extracted genomic DNA was distributed evenly across all wells of several immunoSEQ 96-well plates, and each plate served as one replicate. Each replicate PCR for sorted subsets received about 200 ng genomic DNA, equal to about 30,000 T cell genomes. Purified libraries were quantified with a Qubit 3.0 fluorometer, sized on a Bioanalyzer 2100, and re-quantified with the KAPA Library Quantification kit. A separate single-read 150-cycle Illumina NextSeq 550 flow cell was used to sequence each immunoSEQ 96-well plate. The study's processing was this. The immunoSEQ output contained only junctional sequences without quality scores, so filtering could not match that applied to full-length reads. To assign V/J genes and CDR3, sequences were annotated against IMGT germline references using PyIR, a Python wrapper for IgBLAST v1.9. Reads were removed for weak V/J assignments (E-value above 1e-6), missing CDR3, stop codons, out-of-frame junctions, or ambiguous translated residues. V3J clonotypes were defined as sequences sharing the same inferred V gene, J gene, and CDR3 amino acid sequence. The percentage overlap between two repertoires was calculated by dividing the number of shared unique clonotypes by the size of the smaller repertoire. Repertoire richness was assessed with RTK rarefaction, the Chao1 estimator, and Recon v2.1 estimates of unobserved clonotypes. OLGA was used to compute generation probabilities for all TCRbeta clonotypes that the gDNA method yielded from a few donors. TCRdb took this table from immuneACCESS and kept in-frame rearrangements with V and J called. Such tables lack part of the clones; where checked against another copy, unresolved V genes explain under half of the gap, and the rest is unexplained. V and J calls and clone size are as listed in that table; D and trimming were resolved from the DNA. The sample yields 2 million to 3 million clones; roughly 93% were counted once. About 0.39% of the sample is taken by the ten largest.

The CDR3 measures 14 amino acids from cysteine to phenylalanine. Solely the CDR3 DNA is kept, with 42 bases framed from the first base. The germline ends are 12 bases apart after V is trimmed by 7 bases and J by 3 bases. Via the germline V gene, CDR1 is SNHLY and CDR2 FYNNEI. The sample consisted of naive CD4+ T cells from PBMCs. The cell subset or site label on this specimen signifies: CD45RA+ positively selected. The V gene is TRBV2 and the J gene is TRBJ2-2; a tentative D call is TRBD2 (6 bases match). The TCR sequence derives from a man in his late teens or twenties in good health. Some clones in this sample may be carry-over from other donors' samples. CDR3 protein: CASKTGVDTGELFF. In nucleotides, the sequence is TGTGCCAGCAAGACGGGAGTTGACACCGGGGAGCTGTTTTTT.